The source of this T cell receptor (beta chain) is a study of blood T cell repertoires in COVID-19. The CDR3 runs 15 residues. The V end lost 5 bases, the J end lost 0 bases, and 11 bases lay between the germline ends. Germline CDR1 SNHLY, CDR2 FYNNEI. In the study's own analysis: Amplification of reference gene primers was used by the study to estimate nucleated cell counts. This table comes from immunoSEQ multiplex PCR, and its TCRdb copy is limited to in-frame clones, with some not included. V and J calls and clone size come straight from that table; D and trimming were deduced from the DNA. The table includes approximately 240,000 clones, roughly 80% detected once.

This sequence joins TRBV2 and TRBJ2-1, with D possibly TRBD1 on 6 matching bases. The sample taken for sequencing was peripheral blood. This TCR came from an older woman with acute or convalescent COVID-19. Here the CDR3 reads CASSQDRSSYNEQFF. The CDR3 DNA reads TGTGCCAGCAGTCAGGACAGAAGCTCCTACAATGAGCAGTTCTTC.